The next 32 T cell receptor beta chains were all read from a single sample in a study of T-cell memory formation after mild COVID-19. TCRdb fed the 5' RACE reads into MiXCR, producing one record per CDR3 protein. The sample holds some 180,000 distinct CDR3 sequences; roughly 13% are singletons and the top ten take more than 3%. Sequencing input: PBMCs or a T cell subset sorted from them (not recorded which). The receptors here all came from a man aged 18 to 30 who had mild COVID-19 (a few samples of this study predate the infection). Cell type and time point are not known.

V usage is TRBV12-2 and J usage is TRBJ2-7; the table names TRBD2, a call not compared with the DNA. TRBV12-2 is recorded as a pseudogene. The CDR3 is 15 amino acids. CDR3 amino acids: CASRWTSGVRYEQYV. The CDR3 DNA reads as TGTGCAAGTCGCTGGACTAGCGGGGTGCGCTACGAGCAGTACGTC.

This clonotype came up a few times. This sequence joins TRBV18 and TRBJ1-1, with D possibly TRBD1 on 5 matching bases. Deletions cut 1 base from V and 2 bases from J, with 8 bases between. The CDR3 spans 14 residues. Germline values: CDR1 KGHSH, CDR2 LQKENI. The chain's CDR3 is CASSPRDDNTEAFF. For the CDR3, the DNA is TGTGCCAGCTCACCACGGGACGATAACACTGAAGCTTTCTTT.

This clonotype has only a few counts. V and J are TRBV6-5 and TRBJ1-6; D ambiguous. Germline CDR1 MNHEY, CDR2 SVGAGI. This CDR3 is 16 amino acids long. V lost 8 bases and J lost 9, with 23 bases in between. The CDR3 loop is CASCGYGPSSGSPLHF. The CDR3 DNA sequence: TGTGCCAGCTGCGGTTATGGGCCTAGCAGTGGTTCACCCCTCCACTTT.

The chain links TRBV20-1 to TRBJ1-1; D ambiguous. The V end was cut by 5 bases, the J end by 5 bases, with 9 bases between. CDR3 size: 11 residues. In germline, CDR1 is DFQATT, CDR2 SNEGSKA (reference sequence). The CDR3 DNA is TGCAGTGCTTCTCGGTGGACTGAAGCTTTCTTT. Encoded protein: CSASRWTEAFF.

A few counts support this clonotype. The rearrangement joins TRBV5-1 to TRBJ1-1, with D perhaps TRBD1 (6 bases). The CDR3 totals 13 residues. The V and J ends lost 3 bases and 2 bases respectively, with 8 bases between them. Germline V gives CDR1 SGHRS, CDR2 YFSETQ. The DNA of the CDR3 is TGCGCCAGCAGCTACAGGGATAACACTGAAGCTTTCTTT. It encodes CASSYRDNTEAFF.

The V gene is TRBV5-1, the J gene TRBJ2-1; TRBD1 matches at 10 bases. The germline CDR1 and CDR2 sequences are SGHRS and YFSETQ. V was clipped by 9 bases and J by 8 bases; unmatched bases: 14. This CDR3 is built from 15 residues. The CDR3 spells CATRKVTGGMDEQFF. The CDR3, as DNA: TGCGCCACCAGGAAGGTGACAGGGGGCATGGATGAGCAGTTCTTC. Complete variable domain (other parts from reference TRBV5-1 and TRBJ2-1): KAGVTQTPRYLIKTRGQQVTLSCSPISGHRSVSWYQQTPGQGLQFLFEYFSETQRNKGNFPGRFSGRQFSNSRSEMNVSTLELGDSALYLCATRKVTGGMDEQFFGPGTRLTVL.

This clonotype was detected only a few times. In DNA form, the CDR3 reads TGCGCCAGCAGCTTAAACAGGGCGAACACTGAAGCTTTCTTT. Translating gives CASSLNRANTEAFF. The V gene is TRBV5-1, the J gene TRBJ1-1; D may be TRBD1 (6 bases). The CDR3 consists of 14 residues. V gave up 2 bases and J gave up 1 base, with 9 bases separating them. The germline CDR1 and CDR2 sequences are SGHRS and YFSETQ.

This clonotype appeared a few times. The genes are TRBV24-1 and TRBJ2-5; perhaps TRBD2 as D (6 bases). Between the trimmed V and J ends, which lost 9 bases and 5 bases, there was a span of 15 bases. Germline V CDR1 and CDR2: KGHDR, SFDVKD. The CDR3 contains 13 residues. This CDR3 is CATGGKGAETQYF. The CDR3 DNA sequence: TGTGCCACCGGAGGGAAGGGAGCGGAGACCCAGTACTTC.

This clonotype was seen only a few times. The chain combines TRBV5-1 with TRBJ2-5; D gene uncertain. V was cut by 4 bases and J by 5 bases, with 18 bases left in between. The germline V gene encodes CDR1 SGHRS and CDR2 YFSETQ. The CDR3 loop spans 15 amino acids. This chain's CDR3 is CASSTSGLSYETQYF. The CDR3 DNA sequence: TGCGCCAGCAGCACCTCCGGTCTTTCTTATGAGACCCAGTACTTC.

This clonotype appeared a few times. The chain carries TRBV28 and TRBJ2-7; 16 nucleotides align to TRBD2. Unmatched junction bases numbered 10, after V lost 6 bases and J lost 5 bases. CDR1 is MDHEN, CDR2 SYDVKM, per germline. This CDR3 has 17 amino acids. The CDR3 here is CASSPSSGTSGGDEQYF. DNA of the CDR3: TGTGCCAGCAGCCCTAGCTCCGGGACTAGCGGGGGGGACGAGCAGTACTTC.

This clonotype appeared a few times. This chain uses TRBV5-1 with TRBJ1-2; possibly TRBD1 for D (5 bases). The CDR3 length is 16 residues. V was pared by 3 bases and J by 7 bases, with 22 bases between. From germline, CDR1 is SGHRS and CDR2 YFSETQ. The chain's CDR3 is CASSSSGTRGSSGYTF. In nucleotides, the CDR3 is TGCGCCAGCAGCTCATCCGGGACCCGCGGCTCTAGTGGCTACACCTTC. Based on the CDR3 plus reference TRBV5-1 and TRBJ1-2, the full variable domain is KAGVTQTPRYLIKTRGQQVTLSCSPISGHRSVSWYQQTPGQGLQFLFEYFSETQRNKGNFPGRFSGRQFSNSRSEMNVSTLELGDSALYLCASSSSGTRGSSGYTFGSGTRLTVV.

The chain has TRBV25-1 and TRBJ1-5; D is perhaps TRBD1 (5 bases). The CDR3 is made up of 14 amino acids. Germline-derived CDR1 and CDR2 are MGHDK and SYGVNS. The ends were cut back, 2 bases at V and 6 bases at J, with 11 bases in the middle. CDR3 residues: CASSEHGGTQPQHF. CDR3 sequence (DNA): TGTGCCAGCAGTGAACATGGGGGGACTCAGCCCCAGCATTTT.

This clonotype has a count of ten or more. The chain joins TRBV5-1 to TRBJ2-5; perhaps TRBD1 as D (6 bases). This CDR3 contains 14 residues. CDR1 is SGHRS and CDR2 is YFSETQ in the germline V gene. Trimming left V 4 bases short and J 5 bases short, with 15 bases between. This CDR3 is CASSERQVDETQYF. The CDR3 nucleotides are TGCGCCAGCAGCGAACGACAGGTCGACGAGACCCAGTACTTC.

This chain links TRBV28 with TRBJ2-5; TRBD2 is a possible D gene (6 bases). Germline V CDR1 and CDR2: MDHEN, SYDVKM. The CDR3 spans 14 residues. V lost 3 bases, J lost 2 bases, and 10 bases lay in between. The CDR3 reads CASSFSAGQETQYF. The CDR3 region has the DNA TGTGCCAGCAGTTTTTCGGCGGGACAAGAGACCCAGTACTTC.

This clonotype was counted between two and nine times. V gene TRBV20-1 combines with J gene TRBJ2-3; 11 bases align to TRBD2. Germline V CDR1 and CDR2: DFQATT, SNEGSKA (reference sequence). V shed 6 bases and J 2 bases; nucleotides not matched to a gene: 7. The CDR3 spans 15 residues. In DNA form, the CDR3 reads TGCAGTGCCAACCTAGCGGGGGGCTTCACAGATACGCAGTATTTT. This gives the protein CSANLAGGFTDTQYF.

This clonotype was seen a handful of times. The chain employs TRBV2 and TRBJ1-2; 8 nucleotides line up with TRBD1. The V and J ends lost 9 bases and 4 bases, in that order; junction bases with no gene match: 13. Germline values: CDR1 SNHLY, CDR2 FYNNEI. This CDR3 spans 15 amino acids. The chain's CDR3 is CASLRDRSPSYGYTF. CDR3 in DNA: TGTGCCAGTCTCCGGGACAGGAGTCCCTCCTATGGCTACACCTTC. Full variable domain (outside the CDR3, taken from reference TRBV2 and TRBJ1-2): EPEVTQTPSHQVTQMGQEVILRCVPISNHLYFYWYRQILGQKVEFLVSFYNNEISEKSEIFDDQFSVERPDGSNFTLKIRSTKLEDSAMYFCASLRDRSPSYGYTFGSGTRLTVV.

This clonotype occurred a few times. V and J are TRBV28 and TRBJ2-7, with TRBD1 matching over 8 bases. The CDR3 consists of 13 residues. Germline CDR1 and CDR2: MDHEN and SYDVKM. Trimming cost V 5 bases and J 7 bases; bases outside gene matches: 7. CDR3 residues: CASSPGTGREQYV. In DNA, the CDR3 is TGTGCCAGCAGTCCCGGGACAGGACGTGAGCAGTACGTC.

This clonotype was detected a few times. CDR3 loop: CASSADRHSGNTIYF. CDR3 nucleotides: TGTGCCAGCAGCGCAGACAGGCACTCTGGAAACACCATATATTTT. The genes are TRBV7-9 and TRBJ1-3; possibly TRBD1 for D (6 bases). The V gene's germline CDR1 is SEHNR and CDR2 FQNEAQ (reference sequence). Trimming shortened V by 5 bases and J by 0 bases, and 11 bases separated the two germline ends. CDR3 length: 15 residues.

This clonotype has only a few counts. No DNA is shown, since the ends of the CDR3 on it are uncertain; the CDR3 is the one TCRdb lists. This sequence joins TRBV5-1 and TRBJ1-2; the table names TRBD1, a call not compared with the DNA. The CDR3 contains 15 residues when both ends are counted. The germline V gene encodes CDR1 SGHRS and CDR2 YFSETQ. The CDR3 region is CASSLISGPGYGYTF.

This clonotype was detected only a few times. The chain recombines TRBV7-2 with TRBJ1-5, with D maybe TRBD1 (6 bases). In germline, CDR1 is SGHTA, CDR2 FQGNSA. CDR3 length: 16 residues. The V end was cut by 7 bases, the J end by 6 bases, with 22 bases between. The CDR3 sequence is CASTLGGSGVGQPQHF. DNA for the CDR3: TGTGCCAGCACCCTAGGGGGATCTGGGGTTGGTCAGCCCCAGCATTTT.

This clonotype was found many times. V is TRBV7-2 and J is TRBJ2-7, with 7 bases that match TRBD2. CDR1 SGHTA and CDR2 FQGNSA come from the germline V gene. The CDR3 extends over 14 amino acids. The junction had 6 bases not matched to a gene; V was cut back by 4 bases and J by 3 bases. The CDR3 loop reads CASSSPASGYEQYF. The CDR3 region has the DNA TGTGCCAGCAGCTCCCCCGCTAGCGGCTACGAGCAGTACTTC.

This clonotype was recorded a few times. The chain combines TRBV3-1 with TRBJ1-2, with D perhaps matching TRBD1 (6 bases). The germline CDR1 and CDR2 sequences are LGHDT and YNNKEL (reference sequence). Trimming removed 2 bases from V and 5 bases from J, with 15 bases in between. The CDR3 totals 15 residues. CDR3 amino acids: CASSQPGRGKYGYTF. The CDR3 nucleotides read TGTGCCAGCAGCCAACCAGGGAGGGGGAAATATGGCTACACCTTC.

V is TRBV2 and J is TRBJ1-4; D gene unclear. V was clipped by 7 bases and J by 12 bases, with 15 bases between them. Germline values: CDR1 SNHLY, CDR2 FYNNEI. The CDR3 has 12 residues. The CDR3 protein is CASTGGLGELFF. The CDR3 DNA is TGTGCCAGCACGGGTGGACTTGGCGAACTGTTTTTT.

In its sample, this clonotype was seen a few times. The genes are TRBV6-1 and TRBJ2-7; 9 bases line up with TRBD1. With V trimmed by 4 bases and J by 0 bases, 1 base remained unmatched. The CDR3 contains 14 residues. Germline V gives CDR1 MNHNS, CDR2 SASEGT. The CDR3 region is CASSGQGVSYEQYF. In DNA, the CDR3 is TGTGCCAGCAGTGGACAGGGGGTCTCCTACGAGCAGTACTTC.

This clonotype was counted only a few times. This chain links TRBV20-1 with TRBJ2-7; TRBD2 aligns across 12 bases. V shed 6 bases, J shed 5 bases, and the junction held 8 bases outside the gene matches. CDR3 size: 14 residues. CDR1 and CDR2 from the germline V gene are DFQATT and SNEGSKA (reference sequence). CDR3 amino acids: CSAGGLAGSDEQYV. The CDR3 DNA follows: TGCAGTGCGGGGGGACTAGCGGGTTCGGACGAGCAGTACGTC.

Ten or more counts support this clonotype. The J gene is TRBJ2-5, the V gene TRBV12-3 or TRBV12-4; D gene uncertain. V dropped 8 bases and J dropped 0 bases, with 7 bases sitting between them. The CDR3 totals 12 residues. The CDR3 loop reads CASGLDQETQYF. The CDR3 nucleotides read TGTGCCAGCGGGCTAGACCAAGAGACCCAGTACTTC.

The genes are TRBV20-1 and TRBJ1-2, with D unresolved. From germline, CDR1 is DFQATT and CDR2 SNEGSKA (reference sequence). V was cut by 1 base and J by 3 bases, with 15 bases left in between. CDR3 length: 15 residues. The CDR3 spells CSARGGREGYYGYTF. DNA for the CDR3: TGCAGTGCTAGAGGAGGACGGGAGGGCTACTATGGCTACACCTTC.

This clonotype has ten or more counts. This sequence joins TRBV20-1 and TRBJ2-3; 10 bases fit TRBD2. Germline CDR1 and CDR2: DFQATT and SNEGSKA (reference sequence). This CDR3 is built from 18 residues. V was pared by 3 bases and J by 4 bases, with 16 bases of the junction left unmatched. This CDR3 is CSARVAQRGGQSADTQYF. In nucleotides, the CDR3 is TGCAGTGCTAGGGTTGCCCAGCGGGGGGGCCAGTCTGCAGATACGCAGTATTTT.

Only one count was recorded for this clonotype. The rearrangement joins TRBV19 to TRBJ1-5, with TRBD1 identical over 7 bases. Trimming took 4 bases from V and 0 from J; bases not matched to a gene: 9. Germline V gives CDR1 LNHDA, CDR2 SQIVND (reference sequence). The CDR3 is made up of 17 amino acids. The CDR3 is CASSRNWDSNSNQPQHF. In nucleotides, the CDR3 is TGTGCCAGTAGTAGGAACTGGGACAGCAATAGCAATCAGCCCCAGCATTTT.

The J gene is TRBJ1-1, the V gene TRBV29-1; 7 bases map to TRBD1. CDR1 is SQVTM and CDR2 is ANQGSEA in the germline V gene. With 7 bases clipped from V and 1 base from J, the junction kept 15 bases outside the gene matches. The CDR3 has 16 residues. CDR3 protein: CSAPRTRGTGNTEAFF. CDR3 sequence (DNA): TGCAGCGCTCCCCGAACCAGGGGGACGGGGAACACTGAAGCTTTCTTT.

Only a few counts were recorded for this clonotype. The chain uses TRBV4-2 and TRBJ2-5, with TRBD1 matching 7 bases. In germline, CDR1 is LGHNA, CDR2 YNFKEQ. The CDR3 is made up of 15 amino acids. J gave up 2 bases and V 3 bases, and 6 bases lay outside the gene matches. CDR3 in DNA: TGTGCCAGCAGCCAGGGGACAGTCGAACAAGAGACCCAGTACTTC. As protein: CASSQGTVEQETQYF.

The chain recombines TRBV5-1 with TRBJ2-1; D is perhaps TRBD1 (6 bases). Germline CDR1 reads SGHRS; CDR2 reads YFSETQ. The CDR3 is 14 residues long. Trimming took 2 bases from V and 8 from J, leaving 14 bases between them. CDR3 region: CASSFLRRTDEQFF. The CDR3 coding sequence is TGCGCCAGCAGCTTTCTCCGGAGGACAGATGAGCAGTTCTTC. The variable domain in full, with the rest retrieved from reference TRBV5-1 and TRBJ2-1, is KAGVTQTPRYLIKTRGQQVTLSCSPISGHRSVSWYQQTPGQGLQFLFEYFSETQRNKGNFPGRFSGRQFSNSRSEMNVSTLELGDSALYLCASSFLRRTDEQFFGPGTRLTVL.